This T cell receptor beta chain is from a study of cytomegalovirus exposure and HLA in healthy donors. Overall study results and limits: TCR beta V- and J-gene trimming was later associated with a missense DCLRE1C variant.

This CDR3 spans 15 amino acids. The ends lost 3 bases at V and 2 bases at J; junction bases unmatched: 6. Germline V gene data show CDR1 as SGDLS and CDR2 as YYNGEE. Vbeta (60) and Jbeta (13) primers were used in the PCR. The assay was immunoSEQ multiplex PCR, and TCRdb's table has in-frame clones only and misses some. The sample gives 150,000 to 200,000 clones, roughly 85% of which show up once; 3.5% to 5% is in the top ten. Only a few counts were recorded for this clone. Its antigen is as yet unknown. The chain joins TRBV9 to TRBJ2-3; 7 nucleotides match TRBD1. Specimen: PBMCs. The TCR was taken from a woman aged 25 to 45 in good health and CMV-seropositive. The CDR3 is CASSEPGQHTDTQYF. The DNA of the CDR3 is TGTGCCAGCAGCGAACCGGGACAGCACACAGATACGCAGTATTTT.